This T cell receptor (beta chain) emerged from a study of blood T cells in healthy people across ages. About the research overall: About one barcoded TCR beta cDNA was captured per two T cells. Overall study results and limits: The study found more naive CD4+ cells and higher diversity in long-lived than aged donors. Diversity of TCR beta per million T cells declined in a roughly linear way with age.

Primed by a sample-barcoded 5' primer and a J-beta primer mix, a second PCR proceeded for about 6 to 12 cycles. Each sample yielded at least 2.5 million CDR3-containing paired-end reads. TCRdb recomputed calls from the 5' RACE reads with MiXCR, one row per CDR3 protein. The sample lists around 1,800,000 distinct CDR3 sequences, about two fifths occurring once. This clonotype was counted once. Antigen unknown. What was sequenced was blood. This TCR was sampled from a human donor in good health.

CDR3 in amino acids: CASSPQGGPGATDTQYF. The CDR3 DNA is TGTGCCAGCAGCCCACAGGGCGGTCCAGGGGCCACAGATACGCAGTATTTT. V usage is TRBV5-4 and J usage is TRBJ2-3; D might be TRBD1 (6 bases). In germline, CDR1 is SGHNT, CDR2 YYREEE (reference sequence). This CDR3 contains 17 residues. Between the trimmed V and J ends, which lost 4 bases and 2 bases, there was a span of 20 bases.